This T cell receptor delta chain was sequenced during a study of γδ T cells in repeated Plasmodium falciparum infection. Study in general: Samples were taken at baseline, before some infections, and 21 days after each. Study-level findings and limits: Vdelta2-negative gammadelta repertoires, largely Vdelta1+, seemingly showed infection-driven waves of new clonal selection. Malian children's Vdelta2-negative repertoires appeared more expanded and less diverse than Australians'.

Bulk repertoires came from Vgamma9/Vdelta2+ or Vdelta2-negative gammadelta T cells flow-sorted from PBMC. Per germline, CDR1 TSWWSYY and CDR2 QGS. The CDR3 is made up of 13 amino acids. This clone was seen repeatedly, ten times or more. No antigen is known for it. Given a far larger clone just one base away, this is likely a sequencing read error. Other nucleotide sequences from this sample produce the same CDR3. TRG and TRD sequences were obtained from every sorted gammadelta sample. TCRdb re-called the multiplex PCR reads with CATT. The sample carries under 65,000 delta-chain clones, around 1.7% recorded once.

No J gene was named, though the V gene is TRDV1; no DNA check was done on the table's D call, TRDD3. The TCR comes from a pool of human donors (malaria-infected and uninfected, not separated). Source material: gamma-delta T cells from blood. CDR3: CALGGATPRELIF. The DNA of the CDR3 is TGTGCTCTTGGGGGGGCTACCCCGCGTGAGCTCATCTTT.